This T cell receptor beta chain was observed in a study of T-cell memory formation after mild COVID-19. As for the study in general: Largely, TCR clusters stayed within a single donor.

V lost 0 bases and J lost 9, with 9 bases in between. The CDR3 covers 12 residues. CDR1 DFQATT and CDR2 SNEGSKA come from the germline V gene (reference sequence). TCRdb processed the 5' RACE reads anew with MiXCR; each CDR3 protein has one entry. The table lists roughly 370,000 distinct CDR3 sequences, roughly 15% of them singletons. V usage is TRBV20-1 and J usage is TRBJ1-3; no clear D. Material: PBMCs or a T cell subset sorted from them (not recorded which). The clonotype originates from a man aged 18 to 30 who had mild COVID-19 (a few samples of this study predate the infection). Cell type and time point are not known. CDR3 residues: CSARDPTFTIYF. CDR3 in DNA: TGCAGTGCTAGAGATCCGACGTTCACCATATATTTT.